The 9 T cell receptor beta chains below come from one sample, sequenced in a study of cytomegalovirus exposure and HLA in healthy donors. The PCR ran on 60 Vbeta and 13 Jbeta primers. Clones were read by immunoSEQ multiplex PCR, and TCRdb kept only the in-frame ones, dropping some. The table shows 120,000 or so clones, with under 20% occurring only once. The sample comprised PBMCs. The receptors derive from a female donor in good health and CMV-seropositive.

The chain joins TRBV30 to TRBJ1-2; D not resolved. This CDR3 spans 13 amino acids. V was cut by 4 bases and J by 4 bases, with 13 bases left in between. Germline V gene sequence: CDR1 GTSNPN, CDR2 SVGIG (reference sequence). This CDR3 reads CAWISTRSYGYTF. CDR3 bases: TGTGCCTGGATCTCCACGCGGAGCTATGGCTACACCTTC.

The chain uses TRBV10-3 and TRBJ1-5, with D perhaps TRBD1 (5 bases). The CDR3 extends over 14 amino acids. Germline-derived CDR1 and CDR2 are ENHRY and SYGVKD. V was pared by 4 bases and J by 3 bases, with 10 bases between. CDR3 protein: CAISARQLNQPQHF. Here the CDR3 DNA reads TGTGCCATCAGTGCAAGACAGCTCAATCAGCCCCAGCATTTT.

This clone was picked up a small number of times. This rearrangement joins TRBV21-1 to TRBJ2-7; the listed D gene, TRBD2, was not tested against the DNA. TRBV21-1 is annotated as a pseudogene. The CDR3 spans 16 residues. CDR3 sequence (DNA): TGTGCCAGCAGCTCTCACCAACTAGCGTCGTGCTACGAGCAGTACTTC. Translating it yields CASSSHQLASCYEQYF.

This clone appeared a few times. V gene TRBV4-2 combines with J gene TRBJ1-6; D might be TRBD1 (6 bases). The CDR3 has 16 amino acids. V dropped 1 base and J dropped 10 bases, with 17 bases sitting between them. Looked up from germline, CDR1 is LGHNA and CDR2 is YNFKEQ. The CDR3, as DNA: TGTGCCAGCAGCCAAGTCTTTGGCAGGGGTGTCTCACCCCTCCACTTT. Translation gives CASSQVFGRGVSPLHF.

The chain carries TRBV6-5 and TRBJ1-5; 7 bases fit TRBD1. Germline CDR1 is MNHEY and CDR2 is SVGAGI. There are 13 residues in the CDR3. V shed 4 bases, J shed 9 bases, and the junction held 6 bases outside the gene matches. The DNA for the CDR3 is TGTGCCAGCAGTTTCGACAGGGACGGGCCCCAGCATTTT. Amino acid sequence: CASSFDRDGPQHF.

A word on this clone: The missing conserved phenylalanine or tryptophan at the end of this CDR3 makes a read error likely. The DNA is left out, because the CDR3 cannot be placed on it with certainty; the CDR3 is given as TCRdb lists it. The same CDR3 also results from other DNA sequences found in this sample. The rearrangement links TRBV27 to TRBJ2-7; TRBD2 is the table's D call, not checked against the DNA. Per the germline V gene, CDR1 is MNHEY and CDR2 is SMNVEV (reference sequence). The CDR3 length is 13 residues, termini included. The CDR3 is CASSWTSGYEKYL.

This chain links TRBV10-3 with TRBJ1-2; 8 bases map to TRBD1. Germline V gene sequence: CDR1 ENHRY, CDR2 SYGVKD. The CDR3 extends over 14 amino acids. V was clipped by 6 bases and J by 7 bases; unmatched bases: 10. The CDR3 loop is CAISYLQGDGGYTF. The CDR3 DNA reads as TGTGCCATCAGCTACCTACAGGGGGACGGTGGCTACACCTTC.

This sequence joins TRBV5-8 and TRBJ2-2; TRBD1 matches 8 bases. V lost 4 bases, J lost 3 bases, and 2 bases stayed unmatched. Germline CDR1 SGHTS, CDR2 YDEGEE. The CDR3 extends over 14 amino acids. As DNA, the CDR3 is TGTGCCAGCAGCCGGACAGGGTACACCGGGGAGCTGTTTTTT. Residues: CASSRTGYTGELFF.

The J gene is TRBJ2-3, the V gene TRBV9; TRBD2 matches 12 bases. Looked up from germline, CDR1 is SGDLS and CDR2 is YYNGEE. This CDR3 is 16 amino acids long. Trimming took 3 bases from V and 0 from J; bases not matched to a gene: 2. The CDR3 reads CASSAGLAGSTDTQYF. In DNA form, the CDR3 reads TGTGCCAGCAGCGCCGGACTAGCGGGGAGCACAGATACGCAGTATTTT.